The 24 T cell receptor beta chains given below trace back to one sample, sequenced in a study of low-dose radiotherapy and immunotherapy resistance in tumors. Gene-specific TRAV and TRBV primers were used for first-strand cDNA, covering alpha and beta chains. PCR amplification of the TCRs was performed with Phusion for 20 to 25 PCR cycles, and it relied on a constant-region primer together with a V-primer adapter. Each CDR3 protein is one row after TCRdb ran MiXCR on the reads. Of around 80,000 distinct CDR3 sequences in the sample, 17% were seen once. Documented time point: after trial treatment. The treatment was: LDRT plus nivolumab, ipilimumab, low-dose cyclophosphamide and aspirin (RACIN trial). Specimen: PBMCs, collected after low-dose radiotherapy plus immunotherapy. These receptors were obtained from a male donor with prostate cancer.

In this sample, this clonotype turned up many times. The chain combines TRBV11-2 with TRBJ2-3; D possibly corresponds to TRBD2 (6 bases). V was trimmed by 3 bases and J by 6 bases, leaving 10 bases between them. Germline V gene lookup returns CDR1 SGHAT and CDR2 FQNNGV. The CDR3 loop spans 13 amino acids. DNA for the CDR3: TGTGCCAGCAGCTTCGGTGGGAGGGATACGCAGTATTTT. Its translation is CASSFGGRDTQYF.

This clonotype was seen ten or more times. This chain joins TRBV6-5 and TRBJ2-7, with D maybe TRBD1 (6 bases). Trimming removed 0 bases at V and 4 bases at J, with 13 bases between. The germline gives CDR1 MNHEY, CDR2 SVGAGI. The CDR3 has 15 amino acids. The CDR3 coding sequence is TGTGCCAGCAGTTACTCGAATGGGGGCGCGTACGAGCAGTACTTC. Encoded protein: CASSYSNGGAYEQYF.

This clonotype was found many times. The chain is built from TRBV12-3 or TRBV12-4 and TRBJ1-3; no definite D call. V lost 7 bases to trimming and J lost 4 bases, with 11 bases between them. This CDR3 spans 13 amino acids. CDR3 nucleotide sequence: TGTGCCAGCACCCTTTCGTGGGGAAACACCATATATTTT. It translates to CASTLSWGNTIYF.

V gene TRBV20-1 combines with J gene TRBJ1-2, with D perhaps TRBD1 (6 bases). Per the germline V gene, CDR1 is DFQATT and CDR2 is SNEGSKA (reference sequence). This CDR3 has 17 amino acids. Trimming removed 6 bases at V and 2 bases at J, with 25 bases between. CDR3: CSAQPGWGGYTNYGYTF. As DNA, the CDR3 is TGCAGTGCCCAACCCGGGTGGGGGGGCTACACAAACTATGGCTACACCTTC.

In this sample, this clonotype turned up many times. The gene calls are TRBV5-6 and TRBJ1-1, with TRBD1 identical over 9 bases. The ends lost 0 bases at V and 6 bases at J; junction bases unmatched: 3. Germline V gives CDR1 SGHDT, CDR2 YYEEEE. The CDR3 extends over 14 amino acids. This CDR3 is CASSLGQGDSEAFF. The CDR3 nucleotides read TGTGCCAGCAGCTTGGGACAGGGGGATTCTGAAGCTTTCTTT.

This clonotype was detected ten times or more. The chain combines TRBV10-3 with TRBJ2-7, with a weak D call TRBD2 (5 bases). V was trimmed by 3 bases and J by 6 bases, leaving 9 bases between them. Germline V gives CDR1 ENHRY, CDR2 SYGVKD. The CDR3 has 12 residues. The CDR3 spells CAISDGVGEQYF. CDR3 nucleotides: TGTGCCATCAGTGACGGGGTAGGCGAGCAGTACTTC.

This clonotype was observed at least ten times. The rearrangement joins TRBV23-1 to TRBJ2-7, with no clear D. TRBV23-1 is classed as an ORF, of uncertain function. This CDR3 contains 14 residues. With 4 bases removed from V and 0 bases from J, the gap between germline ends came to 10 bases. The CDR3 reads CASSRTTGSYEQYF. As DNA, the CDR3 is TGCGCCAGCAGTCGTACAACCGGCTCCTACGAGCAGTACTTC.

The table lists this clonotype with many counts. The chain joins TRBV29-1 to TRBJ1-2, with TRBD1 matching 12 bases. The CDR3 is made up of 14 amino acids. Germline V gene data show CDR1 as SQVTM and CDR2 as ANQGSEA. V lost 7 bases to trimming and J lost 4 bases; unmatched junction nucleotides: 7. The CDR3 region is CSATAGQGAYGYTF. The CDR3 coding sequence is TGCAGCGCGACCGCGGGACAGGGGGCCTATGGCTACACCTTC.

The rearrangement uses TRBV10-3 and TRBJ2-7, with a possible D match to TRBD1 (6 bases). The CDR3 covers 13 residues. The V end was cut by 10 bases, the J end by 3 bases, with 16 bases between. Germline V lookup: CDR1 ENHRY, CDR2 SYGVKD. CDR3 sequence: CATQGPNSYEQYF. The CDR3 DNA follows: TGTGCCACACAGGGACCCAACAGCTACGAGCAGTACTTC.

This clonotype was counted between two and nine times. The chain has TRBV7-2 and TRBJ2-5; unclear D gene. The CDR3 loop spans 13 amino acids. Per germline, CDR1 SGHTA and CDR2 FQGNSA. V lost 1 base, J lost 5 bases, and 8 bases lay in between. The chain's CDR3 is CASSLVPGETQYF. Here the CDR3 DNA reads TGTGCCAGCAGCTTAGTCCCCGGGGAGACCCAGTACTTC.

In this sample, this clonotype turned up many times. V gene TRBV20-1 combines with J gene TRBJ2-7, with 10 bases identical to TRBD1. The CDR3 runs 13 residues. J was trimmed by 1 base and V by 7 bases; bases with no gene match: 4. CDR1 and CDR2 from the germline V gene are DFQATT and SNEGSKA (reference sequence). CDR3 DNA: TGCAGTGGGACAGGGGGGGGGTCCTACGAGCAGTACTTC. It specifies CSGTGGGSYEQYF.

This clonotype has a count of ten or more. The chain links TRBV4-2 to TRBJ2-7, with 9 bases identical to TRBD1. CDR1 LGHNA and CDR2 YNFKEQ come from the germline V gene. The V gene end was trimmed by 4 bases and the J gene end by 2 bases; junction bases not matched to a gene: 6. The CDR3 spans 15 residues. For the CDR3, the DNA is TGTGCCAGCAGCCTAACCGGGACAGGGACCTACGAGCAGTACTTC. This encodes CASSLTGTGTYEQYF.

The sample holds many counts of this clonotype. The chain combines TRBV29-1 with TRBJ2-3; the match to TRBD2 covers 7 bases. This CDR3 has 15 residues. Per the germline V gene, CDR1 is SQVTM and CDR2 is ANQGSEA. V shed 7 bases, J shed 0 bases, and the junction held 10 bases outside the gene matches. The CDR3 DNA sequence: TGCAGCGCTGACGGGGGACTACAGAGCACAGATACGCAGTATTTT. Translation: CSADGGLQSTDTQYF.

In this sample, this clonotype turned up many times. The chain is built from TRBV30 and TRBJ1-2; D gene unclear. Trimming took off 2 bases at V and 1 base at J, with 11 bases between the two ends. Germline V gene lookup returns CDR1 GTSNPN and CDR2 SVGIG (reference sequence). CDR3 length equals 14 residues. CDR3 nucleotides: TGTGCCTGGAGTCGACTGAGGAATAACTATGGCTACACCTTC. Protein sequence: CAWSRLRNNYGYTF.

This clonotype was counted many times. The rearrangement joins TRBV4-2 to TRBJ1-5; TRBD1 matches 9 bases. Germline-derived CDR1 and CDR2 are LGHNA and YNFKEQ. With V trimmed by 3 bases and J by 6 bases, 3 bases remained unmatched. The CDR3 runs to 14 residues. The CDR3 nucleotides are TGTGCCAGCAGCCAGGGACAGGGCGGTCAGCCCCAGCATTTT. Amino acids: CASSQGQGGQPQHF.

The chain couples TRBV7-8 to TRBJ1-1; D ambiguous. This CDR3 is 16 amino acids long. Looked up from germline, CDR1 is SGHVS and CDR2 is FQNEAQ. Trimming stripped 0 bases from V and 0 bases from J, with 11 bases between. The CDR3 DNA follows: TGTGCCAGCAGCTTAGCGAACGGGAGGATGAACACTGAAGCTTTCTTT. Its protein product is CASSLANGRMNTEAFF. The whole variable domain, remainder taken from reference TRBV7-8 and TRBJ1-1, is GAGVSQSPRYKVAKRGQDVALRCDPISGHVSLFWYQQALGQGPEFLTYFQNEAQLDKSGLPSDRFFAERPEGSVSTLKIQRTQQEDSAVYLCASSLANGRMNTEAFFGQGTRLTVV.

This clonotype was counted many times. Here the CDR3 reads CASSQELAGISYQETQYF. In DNA, the CDR3 is TGTGCCAGCAGCCAAGAACTAGCGGGGATATCGTACCAAGAGACCCAGTACTTC. The J gene is TRBJ2-5, the V gene TRBV3-1, with 10 bases identical to TRBD2. V trimming: 0 bases; J trimming: 0 bases; junction bases outside the gene matches: 7. The CDR3 has 18 amino acids. In germline, CDR1 is LGHDT, CDR2 YNNKEL (reference sequence).

This clonotype has a count of ten or more. The rearrangement joins TRBV20-1 to TRBJ1-5; TRBD1 is a possible D gene (6 bases). The germline V gene has CDR1 DFQATT and CDR2 SNEGSKA (reference sequence). The CDR3 covers 16 residues. The germline V and J ends were trimmed by 3 bases and 11 bases, with 26 bases remaining between them. CDR3 nucleotide sequence: TGCAGTGCTAGCTACCGTGGGGGCAGCGGGTACGGGGCCCAGCATTTT. It yields the protein CSASYRGGSGYGAQHF.

This clonotype was seen repeatedly, ten times or more. The chain links TRBV5-1 to TRBJ2-7; a weak D match, TRBD2 (7 bases). V lost 0 bases, J lost 3 bases, and 10 bases lay in between. Per the germline V gene, CDR1 is SGHRS and CDR2 is YFSETQ. This CDR3 has 14 residues. The DNA for the CDR3 is TGCGCCAGCAGCTTGGCGGGGGGCCTCTACGAGCAGTACTTC. Its protein is CASSLAGGLYEQYF.

The rearrangement uses TRBV20-1 and TRBJ1-2, with 8 bases that match TRBD1. V shed 5 bases, J shed 7 bases, and the junction held 6 bases outside the gene matches. This CDR3 spans 12 amino acids. CDR1 and CDR2 from the germline V gene are DFQATT and SNEGSKA (reference sequence). The CDR3 coding sequence is TGCAGTGCTTATTCAGGGGGCTCTGGCTACACCTTC. As protein: CSAYSGGSGYTF.

In this sample, this clonotype turned up once. A read error likely explains this, since a far larger clone differs by one base. This chain connects TRBV10-3 to TRBJ2-7; no reliable D call. From germline, CDR1 is ENHRY and CDR2 SYGVKD. V shed 5 bases and J shed 4 bases, with 6 bases lying between them. The CDR3 is 11 residues long. As DNA, the CDR3 is TGTGCCATCAGTCCCAAGTACGAGCAGTACTTC. Translated, it gives CAISPKYEQYF.

At least ten counts were recorded for this clonotype. The J gene is TRBJ2-5, the V gene TRBV9; 8 nucleotides line up with TRBD1. The CDR3 is 15 residues long. Trimming took 0 bases from V and 4 from J; bases not matched to a gene: 5. CDR1 and CDR2 (germline): SGDLS, YYNGEE. The chain's CDR3 is CASSVAPGGVETQYF. The CDR3 nucleotides are TGTGCCAGCAGCGTAGCTCCAGGGGGCGTAGAGACCCAGTACTTC.

V usage is TRBV7-9 and J usage is TRBJ1-2; D not certain. The V end lost 2 bases, the J end lost 3 bases, and 4 bases lay between the germline ends. Germline loops: CDR1 SEHNR, CDR2 FQNEAQ (reference sequence). This CDR3 spans 12 amino acids. The CDR3: CASSLLDYGYTF. Here the CDR3 DNA reads TGTGCCAGCAGCTTACTGGACTATGGCTACACCTTC.

The table lists this clonotype with many counts. The chain employs TRBV6-2 or TRBV6-3 and TRBJ2-7; D gene ambiguous. The germline CDR1 and CDR2 sequences are MNHEY and SVGEGT. Trimming removed 2 bases at V and 0 bases at J, with 8 bases between. The CDR3 has 14 residues. This CDR3 reads CASSYPAVSYEQYF. As DNA, the CDR3 is TGTGCCAGCAGTTACCCCGCAGTCTCCTACGAGCAGTACTTC.